The 25 T cell receptor beta chains below all came from one sample that was sequenced in a study of cytomegalovirus exposure and HLA in healthy donors. Vbeta (60) and Jbeta (13) primers were used in the PCR. The protocol was immunoSEQ multiplex PCR, while the TCRdb copy is restricted to in-frame clones and leaves out a portion. The top ten hold 7% of the sample, which has more than 150,000 clones, 65% to 80% seen once. What was sequenced was PBMCs. Every receptor here comes from a woman in her thirties or forties in good health and CMV-seropositive.

The CDR3 sequence is CASSLGRGERVDQPQHF. The DNA of the CDR3 is TGTGCCAGCAGCTTAGGCCGAGGGGAGCGGGTTGATCAGCCCCAGCATTTT. V is TRBV7-2 and J is TRBJ1-5; perhaps TRBD1 as D (5 bases). Looked up from germline, CDR1 is SGHTA and CDR2 is FQGNSA. V was pared by 1 base and J by 5 bases, with 18 bases between. This CDR3 comprises 17 residues. Full variable domain (outside the CDR3, taken from reference TRBV7-2 and TRBJ1-5): GAGVSQSPSNKVTEKGKDVELRCDPISGHTALYWYRQSLGQGLEFLIYFQGNSAPDKSGLPSDRFSAERTGGSVSTLTIQRTQQEDSAVYLCASSLGRGERVDQPQHFGDGTRLSIL.

The chain is built from TRBV13 and TRBJ1-6; the D gene is possibly TRBD1 (6 bases). V lost 6 bases and J lost 10, with 16 bases in between. The germline CDR1 and CDR2 sequences are PRHDT and FYEKMQ (reference sequence). CDR3 length: 14 residues. Written as DNA, the CDR3 is TGTGCCAGCAGATTTACAGGGATGGGGTCACCCCTCCACTTT. Residues: CASRFTGMGSPLHF.

V is TRBV13 and J is TRBJ1-1, with D tentatively TRBD1 (5 bases). The germline V gene has CDR1 PRHDT and CDR2 FYEKMQ (reference sequence). V lost 4 bases and J lost 2, with 14 bases in between. This CDR3 has 15 amino acids. CDR3 bases: TGTGCCAGCAGCTCGATGTCGACAGACAACACTGAAGCTTTCTTT. It specifies CASSSMSTDNTEAFF.

V and J are TRBV10-3 and TRBJ1-4; 11 bases fit TRBD1. The germline V gene has CDR1 ENHRY and CDR2 SYGVKD. With V trimmed by 3 bases and J by 7 bases, 4 bases remained unmatched. The CDR3 has 15 residues. The CDR3 spells CAISEGTGGSEKLFF. CDR3 bases: TGTGCCATCAGTGAAGGGACAGGGGGAAGTGAAAAACTGTTTTTT.

The CDR3 loop reads CASSVVGGLQETQYF. The DNA of the CDR3 is TGTGCCAGCAGCGTAGTTGGAGGACTCCAAGAGACCCAGTACTTC. This chain links TRBV9 with TRBJ2-5, with a tentative D call TRBD2 (5 bases). CDR3 length equals 15 residues. Trimming took off 0 bases at V and 1 base at J, with 10 bases between the two ends. Per germline, CDR1 SGDLS and CDR2 YYNGEE. Using reference TRBV9 and TRBJ2-5 for the parts outside the CDR3, the full variable domain is DSGVTQTPKHLITATGQRVTLRCSPRSGDLSVYWYQQSLDQGLQFLIQYYNGEERAKGNILERFSAQQFPDLHSELNLSSLELGDSALYFCASSVVGGLQETQYFGPGTRLLVL.

The chain couples TRBV15 to TRBJ1-1, with no clear D. The CDR3 is 15 residues long. CDR1 LNHNV and CDR2 YYDKDF come from the germline V gene (reference sequence). V lost 0 bases and J lost 7, with 15 bases in between. The CDR3 coding sequence is TGTGCCACCAGCAGAGACGAGGGTATCGGCGATGAAGCTTTCTTT. Its translation: CATSRDEGIGDEAFF.

Remarks on this clone: One junction end disagrees with the germline gene, perhaps due to a read error. The chain couples TRBV5-5 to TRBJ1-1; 7 positions agree with TRBD1. The CDR3 totals 13 residues. The germline V gene has CDR1 SGHKS and CDR2 YYEKEE (reference sequence). The CDR3 bases are TGTGCCAGCAGCTCACAGGGGAACCCTGAAGCTTTCTTT. Its protein product is CASSSQGNPEAFF.

The table lists this clone with a few counts. The rearrangement links TRBV28 to TRBJ1-5, with D unclear. CDR1 and CDR2 from the germline V gene are MDHEN and SYDVKM. This CDR3 is 14 amino acids long. Between the trimmed V and J ends, which lost 8 bases and 3 bases, there was a span of 14 bases. CDR3: CASGTGGANQPQHF. As DNA, the CDR3 is TGTGCCAGCGGAACGGGAGGTGCCAATCAGCCCCAGCATTTT.

This clone has just a few counts. The gene calls are TRBV11-2 and TRBJ2-1; D may be TRBD1 (5 bases). The CDR3 extends over 17 amino acids. Germline CDR1 is SGHAT and CDR2 is FQNNGV. Trimming left V 0 bases short and J 7 bases short, with 19 bases between. For the CDR3, the DNA is TGTGCCAGCAGCTTAGACCCTGCGCCAGGGAAGAGGAATGAGCAGTTCTTC. Its translation is CASSLDPAPGKRNEQFF. Combining the CDR3 with reference TRBV11-2 and TRBJ2-1 gives the whole variable domain EAGVAQSPRYKIIEKRQSVAFWCNPISGHATLYWYQQILGQGPKLLIQFQNNGVVDDSQLPKDRFSAERLKGVDSTLKIQPAKLEDSAVYLCASSLDPAPGKRNEQFFGPGTRLTVL.

V usage is TRBV7-9 and J usage is TRBJ1-1; D uncertain. The CDR3 length is 13 residues. Trimming took 2 bases from V and 4 from J, leaving 8 bases between them. The germline gives CDR1 SEHNR, CDR2 FQNEAQ (reference sequence). CDR3 nucleotide sequence: TGTGCCAGCAGCTTAAATCGGGGCACTGAAGCTTTCTTT. Protein sequence: CASSLNRGTEAFF.

A few counts support this clone. The chain couples TRBV7-2 to TRBJ2-2; D possibly corresponds to TRBD1 (5 bases). Germline V CDR1 and CDR2: SGHTA, FQGNSA. The V gene lost 7 bases and the J gene lost 1 base, with 13 bases spanning the gap. CDR3 length: 15 amino acids. The CDR3 bases are TGTGCCAGCACCTACAGGCTAGGGAACACCGGGGAGCTGTTTTTT. As protein: CASTYRLGNTGELFF. Full variable domain (rest looked up from reference TRBV7-2 and TRBJ2-2): GAGVSQSPSNKVTEKGKDVELRCDPISGHTALYWYRQSLGQGLEFLIYFQGNSAPDKSGLPSDRFSAERTGGSVSTLTIQRTQQEDSAVYLCASTYRLGNTGELFFGEGSRLTVL.

As for this clone: Mismatch with germline at one junction end may stem from a read error. The chain carries TRBV30 and TRBJ1-1, with TRBD1 as a possible D gene (5 bases). This CDR3 is 13 amino acids long. CDR1 and CDR2 from the germline V gene are GTSNPN and SVGIG (reference sequence). The CDR3 sequence is CAGRRTSHTEAFF. CDR3 in DNA: TGTGCCGGGAGACGGACATCACACACTGAAGCTTTCTTT.

The chain is built from TRBV6-1 and TRBJ1-5; 8 nucleotides align to TRBD1. The CDR3 has 15 amino acids. Trimming at V came to 6 bases and at J to 6 bases, leaving 10 bases not matched to a gene. Germline V gene lookup returns CDR1 MNHNS and CDR2 SASEGT. CDR3 loop: CASRDSGQASQPQHF. CDR3 coding DNA: TGTGCCAGCAGAGACTCGGGACAGGCTTCTCAGCCCCAGCATTTT.

This sequence joins TRBV27 and TRBJ2-2; D unresolved. The CDR3 totals 16 residues. Trimming pared 3 bases from V and 6 bases from J, leaving 17 bases between. Germline V CDR1 and CDR2: MNHEY, SMNVEV (reference sequence). DNA for the CDR3: TGTGCCAGCAGTTTTTATTTCTCGCGGCTGCCCGGGGAGCTGTTTTTT. Protein product: CASSFYFSRLPGELFF.

The CDR3 protein is CASSSRDRGLRGEAFF. Here the CDR3 DNA reads TGTGCCAGCAGTTCCCGGGACAGGGGCCTAAGAGGTGAAGCTTTCTTT. The chain has TRBV28 and TRBJ1-1, with TRBD1 identical over 10 bases. Germline-derived CDR1 and CDR2 are MDHEN and SYDVKM. With 4 bases clipped from V and 7 bases from J, the junction kept 12 bases outside the gene matches. The CDR3 runs 16 residues.

The rearrangement joins TRBV2 to TRBJ2-5, with 8 bases aligning to TRBD1. CDR1 is SNHLY and CDR2 is FYNNEI in the germline V gene. The CDR3 has 12 amino acids. Trimming removed 6 bases from V and 4 bases from J; junction bases left unmatched: 1. In DNA form, the CDR3 reads TGTGCCAGCAGGGGGACAGGAGAGACCCAGTACTTC. This gives the protein CASRGTGETQYF.

In this sample, this clone turned up a few times. The rearrangement joins TRBV7-2 to TRBJ2-1, with 8 bases matching TRBD2. The V and J ends lost 4 bases and 7 bases, in that order; junction bases with no gene match: 9. The CDR3 consists of 15 residues. CDR1 is SGHTA, CDR2 FQGNSA, per germline. The chain's CDR3 is CASSYRGGQGNEQFF. DNA of the CDR3: TGTGCCAGCAGCTACCGGGGGGGGCAGGGAAATGAGCAGTTCTTC.

This chain connects TRBV7-6 to TRBJ2-1; TRBD1 might be the D (6 bases). Germline CDR1 SGHVS, CDR2 FNYEAQ. Trimming took off 2 bases at V and 2 bases at J, with 10 bases between the two ends. CDR3 size: 15 residues. CDR3 protein: CASSLKGVAYNEQFF. DNA of the CDR3: TGTGCCAGCAGCTTAAAGGGGGTGGCCTACAATGAGCAGTTCTTC. Supplemented by reference TRBV7-6 and TRBJ2-1, the full variable domain reads GAGVSQSPRYKVTKRGQDVALRCDPISGHVSLYWYRQALGQGPEFLTYFNYEAQQDKSGLPNDRFSAERPEGSISTLTIQRTEQRDSAMYRCASSLKGVAYNEQFFGPGTRLTVL.

V is TRBV7-2 and J is TRBJ2-5; no clear D. The CDR3 is 11 residues long. Germline V CDR1 and CDR2: SGHTA, FQGNSA. V lost 8 bases, J lost 2 bases, and 6 bases lay in between. The CDR3 region has the DNA TGTGCCAGCGGCATGCAAGAGACCCAGTACTTC. It codes for CASGMQETQYF.

The chain couples TRBV6-5 to TRBJ1-5, with 7 bases matching TRBD1. The CDR3 sequence is 13 residues long. Germline CDR1 reads MNHEY; CDR2 reads SVGAGI. Trimming at V came to 5 bases and at J to 6 bases, leaving 4 bases not matched to a gene. CDR3 coding DNA: TGTGCCAGCAGTCGACAGGGTTTTCAGCCCCAGCATTTT. Its protein is CASSRQGFQPQHF.

CDR3 protein: CAWSGRNNEKLFF. CDR3 nucleotide sequence: TGTGCCTGGAGTGGCAGGAATAATGAAAAACTGTTTTTT. V gene TRBV30 combines with J gene TRBJ1-4; D gene unclear. CDR3 length: 13 amino acids. Germline CDR1 and CDR2: GTSNPN and SVGIG (reference sequence). V was clipped by 1 base and J by 4 bases, with 7 bases between them.

The chain recombines TRBV5-6 with TRBJ1-2; TRBD1 aligns across 7 bases. This CDR3 is 14 amino acids long. J gave up 7 bases and V 6 bases, and 12 bases lay outside the gene matches. Per germline, CDR1 SGHDT and CDR2 YYEEEE. CDR3 region: CASTPADRAGGYTF. CDR3 DNA: TGTGCCAGCACCCCCGCCGACAGGGCTGGTGGCTACACCTTC.

This clone has more than one count but fewer than ten. The CDR3 DNA follows: TGTGCCAGCAGCCCTGGACAGGGGGAGGAATCTGGGGCCAACGTCCTGACTTTC. It is translated as CASSPGQGEESGANVLTF. The chain employs TRBV27 and TRBJ2-6; 10 nucleotides agree with TRBD1. The CDR3 covers 18 residues. V dropped 6 bases and J dropped 1; count of bases not matched to a gene: 9. Germline-derived CDR1 and CDR2 are MNHEY and SMNVEV (reference sequence).

This rearrangement joins TRBV6-1 to TRBJ1-2, with D tentatively TRBD1 (5 bases). The CDR3 is 15 residues long. V lost 4 bases and J 7 bases, leaving 19 bases between the germline ends. Germline V gene data show CDR1 as MNHNS and CDR2 as SASEGT. CDR3 nucleotides: TGTGCCAGCAGTGGAAAATCGGGCAGGGCACTTGGCTACACCTTC. Residues: CASSGKSGRALGYTF.

As DNA, the CDR3 is TGTGCCTGGAGGGGCCTGAGGAACACTGAAGCTTTCTTT. It encodes CAWRGLRNTEAFF. The gene calls are TRBV30 and TRBJ1-1, with D unresolved. CDR3 length: 13 amino acids. Germline CDR1 is GTSNPN and CDR2 is SVGIG (reference sequence). The V end lost 3 bases, the J end lost 1 base, and 9 bases lay between the germline ends. Full variable domain (missing parts from reference TRBV30 and TRBJ1-1): SQTIHQWPATLVQPVGSPLSLECTVEGTSNPNLYWYRQAAGRGLQLLFYSVGIGQISSEVPQNLSASRPQDRQFILSSKKLLLSDSGFYLCAWRGLRNTEAFFGQGTRLTVV.